Listed below are T cell receptor beta chains from one sample, sequenced in a study of control samples from healthy donors and cancer patients. The table came from immunoSEQ multiplex PCR; TCRdb's copy has only in-frame clones and leaves some out. Altogether some 39,000 clones are present, around four fifths being singletons, with the ten largest covering about 22%. The sequenced sample was PBMCs. The receptors come from a woman aged 55 to 70 with lung cancer. CDR3s include the opening cysteine and the closing phenylalanine or tryptophan. The D gene is left open where the match is weak. Some rows mark clone size as missing; the rest say once, few, many or name a class of expanded clone.

j_gene,abundance,d_gene,v_gene,CDR3nt,CDR3aa
TRBJ1-2,.,.,TRBV12-3/TRBV12-4,TGTGCCACCAGCCCCGGGGCCCGCGGCTACACCTTC,CATSPGARGYTF
TRBJ1-6,.,.,TRBV5-6,TGTGCCAGCAGCTTAGGACAGTGGGATTCACCCCTCCACTTT,CASSLGQWDSPLHF
TRBJ2-1,.,.,TRBV27,TGTGCCAGCAGTGGGGACCTATACGATGAGCAGTTCTTC,CASSGDLYDEQFF
TRBJ1-3,.,.,TRBV9,TGTGCCAGCAGCCACAGACTTTCCTCTGGAAACACCATATATTTT,CASSHRLSSGNTIYF
TRBJ1-3,.,.,TRBV7-6,TGTGCCAGCAGCCCTGATAGCTCTGGAAACACCATATATTTT,CASSPDSSGNTIYF
TRBJ2-1,.,.,TRBV2,TGTGCCAGCAGTGAGCTGGGGGAAAATGAGCAGTTCTTC,CASSELGENEQFF
TRBJ2-5,once,.,TRBV11-3,TGTGCCAGCAGCCGGACAGCTGAAGAGACCCAGTACTTC,CASSRTAEETQYF
TRBJ1-2,.,TRBD1,TRBV23-1,TGCGCCAGCAGTCAATCCACCTGGACAGGAGGGGGCTACACCTTC,CASSQSTWTGGGYTF
TRBJ1-1,.,.,TRBV5-4,TGTGCCAGCAGTCATCGAGGGGGGACTGAAGCTTTCTTT,CASSHRGGTEAFF
TRBJ2-7,once,.,TRBV30,TGTGCCTGGAGTGTACAATACGAGCAGTACTTC,CAWSVQYEQYF
TRBJ2-3,.,TRBD1,TRBV2,TGTGCCAGCAGGAGGGGGATAACAGGGGCTCCCACAGATACGCAGTATTTT,CASRRGITGAPTDTQYF
TRBJ1-1,.,TRBD1,TRBV19,TGTGCCGCCCGGGACAGGAACACTGAAGCTTTCTTT,CAARDRNTEAFF
TRBJ1-2,.,.,TRBV3-1/TRBV3-2,TGTGCCAGCAGCCAAACGAGGAGCGTGAGTGGCTACACCTTC,CASSQTRSVSGYTF
TRBJ2-7,.,.,TRBV7-9,TGTGCCAGCAGCTTAACCATGGCCGAGCAGTACTTC,CASSLTMAEQYF
TRBJ1-1,.,TRBD1,TRBV7-3,TGTGCCAGCAGCCCAGGACAGGAAAAAGCTTTCTTT,CASSPGQEKAFF
TRBJ2-2,.,.,TRBV4-3,TGCGCCAGCAGCCCCGGGGGGCGAGCGGGGCGCACCGGGGAGCTGTTTTTT,CASSPGGRAGRTGELFF
TRBJ2-1,.,TRBD1,TRBV7-7,TGTGCCAGCAGCTTGGGACAGGGGCCCTACAATGAGCAGTTCTTC,CASSLGQGPYNEQFF